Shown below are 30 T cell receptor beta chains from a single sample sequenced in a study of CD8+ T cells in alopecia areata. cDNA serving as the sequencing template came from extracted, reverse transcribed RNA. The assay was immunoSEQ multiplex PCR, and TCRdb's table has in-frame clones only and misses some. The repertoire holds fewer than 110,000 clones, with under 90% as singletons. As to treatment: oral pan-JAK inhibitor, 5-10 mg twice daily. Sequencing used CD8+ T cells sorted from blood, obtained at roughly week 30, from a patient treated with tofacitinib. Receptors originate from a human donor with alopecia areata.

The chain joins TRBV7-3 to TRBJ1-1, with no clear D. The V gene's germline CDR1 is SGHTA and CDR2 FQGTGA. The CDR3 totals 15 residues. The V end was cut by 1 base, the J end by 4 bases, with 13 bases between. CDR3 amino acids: CASSLSLVGGTEAFF. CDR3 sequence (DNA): TGTGCCAGCAGCTTAAGCCTCGTGGGTGGCACTGAAGCTTTCTTT.

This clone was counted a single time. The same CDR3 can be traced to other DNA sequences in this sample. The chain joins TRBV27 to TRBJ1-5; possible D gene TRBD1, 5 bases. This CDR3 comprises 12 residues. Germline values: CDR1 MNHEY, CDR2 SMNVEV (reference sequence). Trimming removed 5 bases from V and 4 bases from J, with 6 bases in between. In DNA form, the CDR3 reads TGTGCCAGCAGTAGGGGAAATCAGCCCCAGCATTTT. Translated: CASSRGNQPQHF.

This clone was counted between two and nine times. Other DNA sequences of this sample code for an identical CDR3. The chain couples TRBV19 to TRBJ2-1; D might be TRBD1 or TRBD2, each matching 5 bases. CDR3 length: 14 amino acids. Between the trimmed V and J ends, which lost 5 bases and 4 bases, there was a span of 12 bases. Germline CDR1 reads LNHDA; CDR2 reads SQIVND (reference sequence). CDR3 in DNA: TGTGCCAGTAGTGGTGGGGGAGATTACAATGAGCAGTTCTTC. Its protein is CASSGGGDYNEQFF. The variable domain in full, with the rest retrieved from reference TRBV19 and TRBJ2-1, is DGGITQSPKYLFRKEGQNVTLSCEQNLNHDAMYWYRQDPGQGLRLIYYSQIVNDFQKGDIAEGYSVSREKKESFPLTVTSAQKNPTAFYLCASSGGGDYNEQFFGPGTRLTVL.

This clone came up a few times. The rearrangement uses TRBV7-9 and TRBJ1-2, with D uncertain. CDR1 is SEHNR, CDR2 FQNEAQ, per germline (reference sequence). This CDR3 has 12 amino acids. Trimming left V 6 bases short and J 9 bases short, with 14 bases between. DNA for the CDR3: TGTGCCAGCAGGTCCATGGGTGATAGCTACACCTTC. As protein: CASRSMGDSYTF.

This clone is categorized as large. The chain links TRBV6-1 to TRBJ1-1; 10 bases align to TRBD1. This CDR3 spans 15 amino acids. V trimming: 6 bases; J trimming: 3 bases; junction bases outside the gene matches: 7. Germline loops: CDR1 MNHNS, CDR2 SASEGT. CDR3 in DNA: TGTGCCAGCAGAAGACAGGGGGCCGGCTACACTGAAGCTTTCTTT. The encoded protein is CASRRQGAGYTEAFF.

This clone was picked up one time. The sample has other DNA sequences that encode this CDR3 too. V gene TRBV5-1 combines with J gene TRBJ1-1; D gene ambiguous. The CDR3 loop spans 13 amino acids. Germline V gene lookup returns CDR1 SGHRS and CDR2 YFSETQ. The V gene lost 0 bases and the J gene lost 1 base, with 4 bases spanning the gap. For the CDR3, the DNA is TGCGCCAGCAGCTTGGGAGGGAACACTGAAGCTTTCTTT. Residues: CASSLGGNTEAFF.

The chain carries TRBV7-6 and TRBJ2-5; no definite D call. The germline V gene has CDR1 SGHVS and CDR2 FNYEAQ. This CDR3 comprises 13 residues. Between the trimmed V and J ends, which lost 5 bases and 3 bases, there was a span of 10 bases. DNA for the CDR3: TGTGCCAGCAGCCCCGACTGGGAAGAGACCCAGTACTTC. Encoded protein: CASSPDWEETQYF.

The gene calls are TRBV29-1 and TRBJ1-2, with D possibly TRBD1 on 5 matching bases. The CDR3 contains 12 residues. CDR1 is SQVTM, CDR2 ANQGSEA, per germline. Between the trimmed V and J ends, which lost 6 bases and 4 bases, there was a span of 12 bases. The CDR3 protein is CSVTNGGYGYTF. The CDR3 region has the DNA TGCAGCGTAACAAATGGGGGCTATGGCTACACCTTC. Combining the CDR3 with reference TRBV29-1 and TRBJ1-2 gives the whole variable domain SAVISQKPSRDICQRGTSLTIQCQVDSQVTMMFWYRQQPGQSLTLIATANQGSEATYESGFVIDKFPISRPNLTFSTLTVSNMSPEDSSIYLCSVTNGGYGYTFGSGTRLTVV.

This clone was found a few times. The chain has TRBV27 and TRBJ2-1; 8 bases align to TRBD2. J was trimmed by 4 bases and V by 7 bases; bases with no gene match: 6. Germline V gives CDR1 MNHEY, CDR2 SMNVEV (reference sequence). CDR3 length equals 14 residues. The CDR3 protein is CASTTSGAYNEQFF. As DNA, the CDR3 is TGTGCCAGCACTACTAGCGGAGCTTACAATGAGCAGTTCTTC.

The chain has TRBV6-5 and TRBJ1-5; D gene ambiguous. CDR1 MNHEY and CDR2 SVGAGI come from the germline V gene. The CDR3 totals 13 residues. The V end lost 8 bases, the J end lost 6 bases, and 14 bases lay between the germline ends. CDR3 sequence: CASSKRVSQPQHF. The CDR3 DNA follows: TGTGCCAGCTCCAAAAGGGTTTCTCAGCCCCAGCATTTT.

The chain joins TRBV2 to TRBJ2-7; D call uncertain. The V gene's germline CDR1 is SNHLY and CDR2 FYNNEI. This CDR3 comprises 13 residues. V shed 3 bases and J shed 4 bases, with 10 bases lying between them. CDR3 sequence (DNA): TGTGCCAGCAGTGATTCGGTAAATTACGAGCAGTACTTC. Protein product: CASSDSVNYEQYF. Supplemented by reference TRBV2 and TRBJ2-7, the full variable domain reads EPEVTQTPSHQVTQMGQEVILRCVPISNHLYFYWYRQILGQKVEFLVSFYNNEISEKSEIFDDQFSVERPDGSNFTLKIRSTKLEDSAMYFCASSDSVNYEQYFGPGTRLTVT.

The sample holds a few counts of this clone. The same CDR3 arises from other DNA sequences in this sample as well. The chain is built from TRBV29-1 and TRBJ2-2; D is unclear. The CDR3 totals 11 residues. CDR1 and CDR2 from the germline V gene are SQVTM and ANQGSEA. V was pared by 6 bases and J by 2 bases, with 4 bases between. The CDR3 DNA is TGCAGCGTCGATAACACCGGGGAGCTGTTTTTT. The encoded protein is CSVDNTGELFF.

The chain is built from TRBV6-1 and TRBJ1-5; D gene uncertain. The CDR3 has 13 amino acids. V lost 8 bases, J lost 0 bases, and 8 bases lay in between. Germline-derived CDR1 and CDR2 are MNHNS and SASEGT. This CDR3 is CASEQFSNQPQHF. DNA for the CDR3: TGTGCCAGCGAACAGTTTAGCAATCAGCCCCAGCATTTT.

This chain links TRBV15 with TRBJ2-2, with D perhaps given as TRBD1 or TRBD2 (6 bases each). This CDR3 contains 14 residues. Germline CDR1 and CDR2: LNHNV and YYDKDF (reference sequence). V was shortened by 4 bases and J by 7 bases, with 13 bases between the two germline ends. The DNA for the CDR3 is TGTGCCACCAGCACCGAGGGGGGTAACGGGGAGCTGTTTTTT. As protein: CATSTEGGNGELFF.

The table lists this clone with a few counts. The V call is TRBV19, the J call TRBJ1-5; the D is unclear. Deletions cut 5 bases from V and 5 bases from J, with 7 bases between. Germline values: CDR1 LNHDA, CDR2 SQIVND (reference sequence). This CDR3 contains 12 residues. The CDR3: CASSPHDQPQHF. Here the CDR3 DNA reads TGTGCCAGTAGTCCGCACGATCAGCCCCAGCATTTT.

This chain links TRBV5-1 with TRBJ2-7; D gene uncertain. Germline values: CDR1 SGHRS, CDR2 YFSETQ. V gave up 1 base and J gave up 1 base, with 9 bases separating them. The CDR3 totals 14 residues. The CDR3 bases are TGCGCCAGCAGCTTGCTGACGGATTCCTACGAGCAGTACTTC. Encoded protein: CASSLLTDSYEQYF. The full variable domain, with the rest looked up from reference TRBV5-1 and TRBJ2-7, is KAGVTQTPRYLIKTRGQQVTLSCSPISGHRSVSWYQQTPGQGLQFLFEYFSETQRNKGNFPGRFSGRQFSNSRSEMNVSTLELGDSALYLCASSLLTDSYEQYFGPGTRLTVT.

CDR3 DNA sequence: TGTGCCATCAGTATTACAGGGTCGCCTAATGAAAAACTGTTTTTT. This codes for CAISITGSPNEKLFF. V usage is TRBV10-3 and J usage is TRBJ1-4, with a possible D match to TRBD1 (6 bases). Germline values: CDR1 ENHRY, CDR2 SYGVKD. The CDR3 contains 15 residues. The germline V and J ends were trimmed by 5 bases and 3 bases, with 13 bases remaining between them.

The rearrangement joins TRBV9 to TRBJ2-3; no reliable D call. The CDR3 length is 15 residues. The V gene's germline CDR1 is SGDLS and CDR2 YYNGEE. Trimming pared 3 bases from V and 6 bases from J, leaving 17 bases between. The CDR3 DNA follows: TGTGCCAGCAGCGCCGTTGGGAACTCAGCGGATACGCAGTATTTT. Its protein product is CASSAVGNSADTQYF.

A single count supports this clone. The CDR3 DNA sequence: TGCGCCAGCAGCTCCACAGGGAGCGGTTATGGCTACACCTTC. Its protein is CASSSTGSGYGYTF. The chain uses TRBV5-1 and TRBJ1-2, with D possibly TRBD1 on 6 matching bases. The CDR3 is 14 residues long. Germline CDR1 is SGHRS and CDR2 is YFSETQ. Trimming shortened V by 3 bases and J by 5 bases, and 14 bases separated the two germline ends.

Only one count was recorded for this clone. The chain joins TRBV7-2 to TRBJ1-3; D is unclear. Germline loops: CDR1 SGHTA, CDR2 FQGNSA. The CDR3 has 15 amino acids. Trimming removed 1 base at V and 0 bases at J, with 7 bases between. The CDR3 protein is CASSLDGSSGNTIYF. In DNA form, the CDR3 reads TGTGCCAGCAGCTTAGACGGGTCCTCTGGAAACACCATATATTTT.

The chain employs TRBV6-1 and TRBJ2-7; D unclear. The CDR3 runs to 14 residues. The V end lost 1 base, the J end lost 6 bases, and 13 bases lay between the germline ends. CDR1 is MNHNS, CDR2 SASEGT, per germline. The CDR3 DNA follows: TGTGCCAGCAGTGAAGGGGCCCTCAGCCTCGAGCAGTACTTC. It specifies CASSEGALSLEQYF.

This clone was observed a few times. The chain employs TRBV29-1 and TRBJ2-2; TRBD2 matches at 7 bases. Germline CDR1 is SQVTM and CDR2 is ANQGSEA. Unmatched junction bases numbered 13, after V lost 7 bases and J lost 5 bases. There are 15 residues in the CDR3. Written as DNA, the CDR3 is TGCAGCGCAGCCAAACGCGGGGGTGGGACCGGGGAGCTGTTTTTT. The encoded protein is CSAAKRGGGTGELFF.

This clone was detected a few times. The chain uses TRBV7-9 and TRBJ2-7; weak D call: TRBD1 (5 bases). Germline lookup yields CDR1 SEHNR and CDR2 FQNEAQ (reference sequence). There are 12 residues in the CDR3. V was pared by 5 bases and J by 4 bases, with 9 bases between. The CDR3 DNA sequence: TGTGCCAGCAGCATCACAGGTTACGAGCAGTACTTC. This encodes CASSITGYEQYF.

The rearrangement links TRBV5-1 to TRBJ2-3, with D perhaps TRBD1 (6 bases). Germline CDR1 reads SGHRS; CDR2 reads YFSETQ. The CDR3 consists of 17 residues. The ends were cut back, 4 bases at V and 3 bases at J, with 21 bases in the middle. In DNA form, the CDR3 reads TGCGCCAGCAGCATTGATCAGACAGGATGGAGGACAGATACGCAGTATTTT. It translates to CASSIDQTGWRTDTQYF.

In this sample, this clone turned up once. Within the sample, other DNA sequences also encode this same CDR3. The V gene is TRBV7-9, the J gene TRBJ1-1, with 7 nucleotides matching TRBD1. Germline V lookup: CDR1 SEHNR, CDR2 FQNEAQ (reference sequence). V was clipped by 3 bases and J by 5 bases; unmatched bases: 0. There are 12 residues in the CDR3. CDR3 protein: CASSLTGTEAFF. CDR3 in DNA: TGTGCCAGCAGCTTGACAGGGACTGAAGCTTTCTTT.

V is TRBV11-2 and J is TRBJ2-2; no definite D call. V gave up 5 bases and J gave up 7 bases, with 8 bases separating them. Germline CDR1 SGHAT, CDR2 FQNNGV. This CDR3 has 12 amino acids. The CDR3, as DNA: TGTGCCAGCAGCCAGTTCTACGGGGAGCTGTTTTTT. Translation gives CASSQFYGELFF.

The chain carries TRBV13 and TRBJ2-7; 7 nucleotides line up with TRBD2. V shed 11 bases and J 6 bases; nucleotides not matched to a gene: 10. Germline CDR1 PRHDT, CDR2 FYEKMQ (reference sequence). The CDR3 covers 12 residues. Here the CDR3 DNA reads TGTGCCTGCCGACTAGCCCAGGGCGAGCAGTACTTC. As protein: CACRLAQGEQYF. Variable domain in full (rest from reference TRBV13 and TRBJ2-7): AAGVIQSPRHLIKEKRETATLKCYPIPRHDTVYWYQQGPGQDPQFLISFYEKMQSDKGSIPDRFSAQQFSDYHSELNMSSLELGDSALYFCACRLAQGEQYFGPGTRLTVT.

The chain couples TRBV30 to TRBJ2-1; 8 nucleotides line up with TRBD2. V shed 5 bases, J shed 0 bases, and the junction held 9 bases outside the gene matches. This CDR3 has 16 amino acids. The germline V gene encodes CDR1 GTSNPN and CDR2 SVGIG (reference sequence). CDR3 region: CAWEIAGSSSYNEQFF. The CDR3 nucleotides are TGTGCCTGGGAAATAGCGGGATCGAGCTCCTACAATGAGCAGTTCTTC.

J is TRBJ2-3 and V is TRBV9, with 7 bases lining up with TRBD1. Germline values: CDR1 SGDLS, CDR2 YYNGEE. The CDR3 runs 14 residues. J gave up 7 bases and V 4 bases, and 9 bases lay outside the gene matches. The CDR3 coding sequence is TGTGCCAGCAGCTCAACGACAGGGAGAAATACGCAGTATTTT. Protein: CASSSTTGRNTQYF.

The CDR3 DNA is TGTGCCAGCAGTTTAGTTGGGGGCGAGCAGTACTTC. Translating it yields CASSLVGGEQYF. This sequence joins TRBV27 and TRBJ2-7, with D possibly called TRBD1 or TRBD2 (5 bases each). The CDR3 runs to 12 residues. Germline CDR1 MNHEY, CDR2 SMNVEV (reference sequence). Trimming removed 2 bases from V and 6 bases from J, with 8 bases in between.